This T cell receptor (beta chain) originates from a study of type 1 and type 2 diabetes patients. Study details: T cells were magnetically sorted from PBMCs as CD4+ or CD8+ subsets.

Whole-study results and caveats: A median of one highly-expanded CD4+ clone, covering approximately 4% of reads, occurred in type 2 diabetes.

PCR was run on genomic DNA. A primer set of 30 forward and 13 reverse primers amplified the CDR3. MiXCR, applied by TCRdb to the multiplex PCR reads, yields one record per CDR3 protein. Of under 300,000 distinct CDR3 sequences in the sample, around 47% are singletons; the top ten hold roughly an eighth. Diabetic patients met standard criteria for type 1 or type 2 diabetes. V was cut by 0 bases and J by 8 bases, with 12 bases left in between. The CDR3 extends over 14 amino acids. Germline CDR1 SGDLS, CDR2 YYNGEE. This clonotype came up a few times. Its antigen is still unknown. The chain employs TRBV9 and TRBJ2-1; the D gene is possibly TRBD1 (5 bases). The receptor comes from a man younger than 35 with type 2 diabetes. Sequencing was carried out using peripheral blood mononuclear cells (PBMCs). The CDR3 loop reads CASSVEGDSDEQFF. CDR3 DNA sequence: TGTGCCAGCAGCGTAGAAGGGGATTCAGATGAGCAGTTCTTC.